A single sample gave rise to the 7 T cell receptor beta chains below, sequenced in a study of blood T cell repertoires in COVID-19. Sequencing used immunoSEQ multiplex PCR; TCRdb keeps in-frame clones, though not all of them. This table holds more than 60,000 clones, about nine tenths found once. The sample consisted of peripheral blood. The source of these receptors is a woman aged 55-69 years with COVID-19, enrolled during active disease.

The chain is built from TRBV27 and TRBJ2-7; 8 bases fit TRBD2. The germline V gene encodes CDR1 MNHEY and CDR2 SMNVEV (reference sequence). The CDR3 is made up of 15 amino acids. Trimming at V came to 2 bases and at J to 3 bases, leaving 6 bases not matched to a gene. CDR3 sequence (DNA): TGTGCCAGCAGTTTACGGCTAGCGGGTATCTACGAGCAGTACTTC. This translates into CASSLRLAGIYEQYF.

The chain uses TRBV28 and TRBJ2-1; D not resolved. Germline V gives CDR1 MDHEN, CDR2 SYDVKM. The CDR3 has 14 amino acids. Trimming removed 2 bases from V and 3 bases from J, with 8 bases in between. The CDR3 sequence is CASSLPPNYNEQFF. The CDR3 DNA reads as TGTGCCAGCAGTTTACCCCCTAACTACAATGAGCAGTTCTTC.

The chain uses TRBV7-2 and TRBJ1-5, with D possibly matching TRBD1 (5 bases). Between the trimmed V and J ends, which lost 5 bases and 1 base, there was a span of 15 bases. The CDR3 is made up of 16 amino acids. Germline values: CDR1 SGHTA, CDR2 FQGNSA. CDR3 nucleotides: TGTGCCAGCAGCCCGGTGGGCAGGGTGAGCAATCAGCCCCAGCATTTT. Protein product: CASSPVGRVSNQPQHF.

This clone appeared once. The chain is built from TRBV19 and TRBJ1-6; TRBD1 might be the D (6 bases). The CDR3 consists of 13 residues. Germline V gene data show CDR1 as LNHDA and CDR2 as SQIVND (reference sequence). V lost 4 bases and J lost 10, with 11 bases in between. The CDR3 DNA reads TGTGCCAGTAGTACAGGGGAGTACTCACCCCTCCACTTT. It yields the protein CASSTGEYSPLHF. Full variable domain (remainder filled in from reference TRBV19 and TRBJ1-6): DGGITQSPKYLFRKEGQNVTLSCEQNLNHDAMYWYRQDPGQGLRLIYYSQIVNDFQKGDIAEGYSVSREKKESFPLTVTSAQKNPTAFYLCASSTGEYSPLHFGNGTRLTVT.

This clone was detected only once. V usage is TRBV10-3 and J usage is TRBJ2-5; perhaps D is TRBD1 or TRBD2 (5 bases each). V was cut by 6 bases and J by 3 bases, with 11 bases left in between. Per the germline V gene, CDR1 is ENHRY and CDR2 is SYGVKD. This CDR3 contains 13 residues. The DNA for the CDR3 is TGTGCCATCAGCGAGGGGCGCGAAGAGACCCAGTACTTC. Translating gives CAISEGREETQYF.

The chain employs TRBV18 and TRBJ2-7, with 8 positions matching TRBD1. V was clipped by 0 bases and J by 6 bases; unmatched bases: 7. This CDR3 has 15 amino acids. Germline CDR1 KGHSH, CDR2 LQKENI. CDR3 loop: CASSPPSRGLFEQYF. The DNA for the CDR3 is TGTGCCAGCTCACCACCCTCCAGGGGGCTATTCGAGCAGTACTTC.

The gene calls are TRBV6-2 or TRBV6-3 and TRBJ2-7; TRBD2 matches at 14 bases. Germline V CDR1 and CDR2: MNHEY, SVGEGT. V lost 5 bases and J lost 3; bases outside the gene matches: 3. The CDR3 is 15 residues long. The CDR3 spells CASSRLAGGIYEQYF. In DNA, the CDR3 is TGTGCCAGCAGTCGACTAGCGGGGGGGATCTACGAGCAGTACTTC.